The source of this TCR beta chain is a study of lymphopenia after photon versus proton radiotherapy. Generated by immunoSEQ multiplex PCR, the TCRdb table keeps only in-frame clones and is missing some. The sample includes 9,500 to 15,000 clones, about 89% of them seen just once. The CDR3 contains 12 residues. Between the trimmed V and J ends, which lost 4 bases and 5 bases, there was a span of 4 bases. CDR1 is SGHKS and CDR2 is YYEKEE in the germline V gene (reference sequence). The sequences come from peripheral blood, collected from a patient treated with proton-based radiotherapy. This rearrangement joins TRBV5-5 to TRBJ2-6; no firm D call. The receptor comes from a man aged 60 to 75 with pancreatic cancer. The CDR3 nucleotides read TGTGCCAGCAGCCTCCGGGCCAACGTCCTGACTTTC. It yields the protein CASSLRANVLTF.